The clone carrying this T cell receptor beta chain turned up a few times. Its antigen is undetermined. Using immunoSEQ multiplex PCR, the repertoire was profiled, and TCRdb retains in-frame clones only, with some absent. This sample has some 98,000 clones, with around 85% found just once. The source of the sample is a study of T cell responses to AZD1222 COVID-19 vaccine. Study conclusions and caveats: Epitopes outside B.1.351 and B.1.1.7 mutated regions reportedly drew nearly half of spike TCRs. Baseline seropositivity characterized only a handful of AZD1222 recipients.

The V gene's germline CDR1 is GTSNPN and CDR2 SVGIG (reference sequence). This CDR3 region has 13 residues. Trimming stripped 0 bases from V and 0 bases from J, with 3 bases between. V and J are TRBV30 and TRBJ1-5, with D uncertain. The TCR comes from an adult who received the AZD1222 COVID-19 vaccine. The sequenced sample was peripheral blood, obtained 28 days after the second AZD1222 dose. CDR3: CAWSVYSNQPQHF. CDR3 bases: TGTGCCTGGAGTGTTTATAGCAATCAGCCCCAGCATTTT.